The rows below give T cell receptor beta chains drawn from one sample of a study of blood T cell repertoires in COVID-19. This table comes from immunoSEQ multiplex PCR, and its TCRdb copy is limited to in-frame clones, with some not included. This table holds under 130,000 clones, around four fifths found once. Sequenced: peripheral blood. The receptors were sampled from a woman aged 70 to 79 with acute or convalescent COVID-19. Both conserved end residues are part of each CDR3. D genes are given only for firm matches. Clone size appears in some rows only: once, few, many, or a class for an expanded clone.

d_call j_call v_call clone_size cdr3_length cdr3_nt cdr3_aa
TRBD1 TRBJ2-2 TRBV27 NA 13 TGTGCCACCGGGACAGGCACGACCGGGGAGCTGTTTTTT CATGTGTTGELFF
TRBD1 TRBJ1-4 TRBV29-1 NA 16 TGCAGCGTTGAGGGGGGGACAGGGGCAACTAATGAAAAACTGTTTTTT CSVEGGTGATNEKLFF
NA TRBJ2-1 TRBV11-3 NA 14 TGTGCCAGCAGCTCGCGGGGAAATTACAATGAGCAGTTCTTC CASSSRGNYNEQFF
TRBD2 TRBJ2-5 TRBV4-1 NA 16 TGCGCCAGCAGCCAAGATCCCCTAGCGGGGGGAGAGACCCAGTACTTC CASSQDPLAGGETQYF
NA TRBJ1-1 TRBV5-4 NA 12 TGTGCCAGCAGCCAGGATCCGTCCCAAGCTTTCTTT CASSQDPSQAFF
TRBD1 TRBJ1-5 TRBV19 NA 14 TGTGCCAGTAAGGAGACAGGGGATTATCAGCCCCAGCATTTT CASKETGDYQPQHF
NA TRBJ1-1 TRBV9 few 15 TGTGCCAGCAGCTTGCGGGGAGGGGGGAGCACTGAAGCTTTCTTT CASSLRGGGSTEAFF
NA TRBJ2-3 TRBV15 NA 14 TGTGCCACCAGCAGGGGCGGGGCTGGAGATACGCAGTATTTT CATSRGGAGDTQYF
TRBD2 TRBJ2-1 TRBV19 once 16 TGTGCCAGTAGTATAGTAGCGGGGGGCTCCTACAATGAGCAGTTCTTC CASSIVAGGSYNEQFF
TRBD2 TRBJ2-1 TRBV11-3 NA 15 TGTGCCAGCAGCCTAAATAGCGGGGGGGCTAATGAGCAGTTCTTC CASSLNSGGANEQFF
TRBD1 TRBJ1-5 TRBV2 NA 15 TGTGCCAGCAGTGTTATGGGACAGGGTTTTCAGCCCCAGCATTTT CASSVMGQGFQPQHF
TRBD1 TRBJ1-2 TRBV12-3/TRBV12-4 NA 13 TGTGCCAGCAGTGTCGGGACAGGGGGCGGCTACACCTTC CASSVGTGGGYTF
NA TRBJ1-2 TRBV2 NA 15 TGTGCCAGCAGTGAAGGCAGGCCTCTTTCCTATGGCTACACCTTC CASSEGRPLSYGYTF
TRBD1 TRBJ1-2 TRBV7-8 once 16 TGTGCCAGCAGCTTAGTGACAGGGGGCGACCCCTATGGCTACACCTTC CASSLVTGGDPYGYTF
NA TRBJ1-2 TRBV28 many 14 TGTGCCAGCAGTTCGGGACAAGGCGTAGTCGGCTACACCTTC CASSSGQGVVGYTF
NA TRBJ2-7 TRBV6-1 NA 13 TGTGCCAGCAGTGAAACAGGGACCTACGAGCAGTACTTC CASSETGTYEQYF
NA TRBJ2-7 TRBV4-1 many 14 TGCGCCAGCAGCCAAGGGGGCCGTTCCTACGAGCAGTACTTC CASSQGGRSYEQYF
TRBD1 TRBJ1-3 TRBV5-7 NA 15 TGTGCCAGCACTGGACAGGGGGCGCAGGGAAACACCATATATTTT CASTGQGAQGNTIYF
NA TRBJ2-3 TRBV30 NA 11 TGTGCCTGGATAGGGGCACATACGCAGTATTTT CAWIGAHTQYF
TRBD2 TRBJ2-7 TRBV9 NA 12 TGTGCCAGCAGCTTGACTAGCGGCGAGCAGTACTTC CASSLTSGEQYF
NA TRBJ2-5 TRBV25-1 NA 15 TGTGCCAGCAGCCATCACGGGGCGGGGAAAGAGACCCAGTACTTC CASSHHGAGKETQYF
TRBD1 TRBJ1-2 TRBV12-3/TRBV12-4 NA 13 TGTGCCAGCAGTGCGGACAGGGACTATGGCTACACCTTC CASSADRDYGYTF
NA TRBJ2-3 TRBV5-1 few 13 TGCGCCAGCAGCTTGGGACAGACAGATACGCAGTATTTT CASSLGQTDTQYF
NA TRBJ2-3 TRBV18 NA 13 TGTGCCAGCTCACCACCAGGAGCAGATACGCAGTATTTT CASSPPGADTQYF
NA TRBJ2-3 TRBV11-2 NA 15 TGTGCCAGCAGCTTAGGGCCCCAGAGCACAGATACGCAGTATTTT CASSLGPQSTDTQYF
NA TRBJ1-1 TRBV7-2 NA 13 TGTGCCAGCAGCCCTAGGGTCAGGGGCGAAGCTTTCTTT CASSPRVRGEAFF
NA TRBJ1-1 TRBV27 NA 16 TGTGCCAGCAGTTTATCTCACAACAGGGCGAACACTGAAGCTTTCTTT CASSLSHNRANTEAFF
TRBD1 TRBJ1-2 TRBV25-1 NA 15 TGTGCCAGCAGTGGCCGGACAGGCGGAAACTATGGCTACACCTTC CASSGRTGGNYGYTF
NA TRBJ1-2 TRBV29-1 few 13 TGCAGCGTTGAAGACAGGGTCTGGGAAGGCTACACCTTC CSVEDRVWEGYTF
NA TRBJ2-1 TRBV3-1/TRBV3-2 NA 11 TGTGCCAGCAGCCCGGGAAATGAGCAGTTCTTC CASSPGNEQFF
TRBD1 TRBJ2-2 TRBV18 NA 15 TGTGCCAGCTCACCACTGGACAGGGAATCCGGGGAGCTGTTTTTT CASSPLDRESGELFF
NA TRBJ1-1 TRBV21-1 NA 14 TGTGCCAGCAGCCCGGACAGACGCCGCCCTGAAGCTTTCTTT CASSPDRRRPEAFF
NA TRBJ1-1 TRBV7-8 NA 14 TGTGCCAGCAGCTTAGCGCGGTGGGGCGCTGAAGCTTTCTTT CASSLARWGAEAFF
NA TRBJ2-7 TRBV18 NA 15 TGTGCCAGCTCACCACAGGATAGGAGGTCCTACGAGCAGTACTTC CASSPQDRRSYEQYF
NA TRBJ1-3 TRBV12-3/TRBV12-4 NA 13 TGTGCCAGCAGTTTAAATTCGGGAAACACCATATATTTT CASSLNSGNTIYF
NA TRBJ1-1 TRBV30 NA 14 TGTGCCTGGAGTGTAGGACAGTCGAACACTGAAGCTTTCTTT CAWSVGQSNTEAFF
TRBD1 TRBJ1-1 TRBV2 NA 14 TGTGCCAGCACCCGACAGGGAAAGAACACTGAAGCTTTCTTT CASTRQGKNTEAFF
TRBD2 TRBJ2-3 TRBV10-1 few 18 TGCGCCAGCCTCGAGGGGACTAGCGGGGGGGGAAGCACAGATACGCAGTATTTT CASLEGTSGGGSTDTQYF
NA TRBJ1-4 TRBV6-5 NA 13 TGTGCCAGCAGTCGGAGTGGGAGTGAAAAACTGTTTTTT CASSRSGSEKLFF
NA TRBJ1-1 TRBV5-1 NA 13 TGCGCCAGCAGCCTTCTGTCGGACACTGAAGCTTTCTTT CASSLLSDTEAFF
NA TRBJ2-7 TRBV12-5 NA 12 TGTGCTAGTGGCCCAACAGGCTACGAGCAGTACTTC CASGPTGYEQYF
TRBD1 TRBJ1-6 TRBV30 NA 14 TGTGCCTGGAGTCCCGGGACAGGGCGGCCACCCCTCCACTTT CAWSPGTGRPPLHF
TRBD2 TRBJ2-1 TRBV28 NA 15 TGTGCCAGCAGTTTATTCCGCGGGGGTCGGAATGAGCAGTTCTTC CASSLFRGGRNEQFF
NA TRBJ2-7 TRBV6-2/TRBV6-3 NA 13 TGTGCCAGCAGTTCGAGAGGGCTTTACGAGCAGTACTTC CASSSRGLYEQYF
NA TRBJ1-2 TRBV7-8 NA 17 TGTGCCAGCAGCTTAGGGGTACAGGTCGTTCTGAGTGGGGGCTACACCTTC CASSLGVQVVLSGGYTF